This TCR beta chain was retrieved from a study of T cell responses to AZD1222 COVID-19 vaccine. General observations from the study: Seropositive status at baseline applied to only 6 or 7 AZD1222 recipients.

This table comes from immunoSEQ multiplex PCR, and its TCRdb copy is limited to in-frame clones, with some not included. The repertoire consists of 98,000 or so clones, with 88% occurring once and the leading ten covering approximately 16%. Germline V gene lookup returns CDR1 WNHNN and CDR2 SYGVQD (reference sequence). The CDR3 covers 14 residues. Trimming stripped 2 bases from V and 2 bases from J, with 9 bases between. As concerns this clone: The antigen is unknown.

The receptor was isolated from an adult who received the AZD1222 COVID-19 vaccine. The chain uses TRBV10-1 and TRBJ1-2, with D possibly being TRBD1 (5 bases). Specimen: peripheral blood, collected 28 days after the second AZD1222 dose. The CDR3 DNA follows: TGCGCCAGCAGTGAGGCTGGGGCAAACTATGGCTACACCTTC. Residues: CASSEAGANYGYTF.